The entry that follows covers one T cell receptor (beta chain) sequence. Its antigen is unidentified. The data are from a study of cytomegalovirus exposure and HLA in healthy donors. Findings and caveats of the study: Most CMV-associated TCR beta chains appeared HLA-restricted in a later analysis. Across donors, most TCRs were seen rarely, yet some public ones were widespread.

PCR used 60 Vbeta primers and 13 Jbeta primers. TCRdb's table, derived via immunoSEQ multiplex PCR, lists solely in-frame clones and lacks some. The sample has roughly 180,000 clones; roughly 80% are singletons. Germline CDR1 and CDR2: SGHTA and FQGTGA. The CDR3 consists of 16 residues. The trim removed 3 bases at V and 3 bases at J, leaving 7 bases unmatched. The chain employs TRBV7-3 and TRBJ2-2; 7 bases align to TRBD1. The sequenced material came from PBMCs. This clonotype was obtained from a female donor in good health and CMV-seronegative. This chain's CDR3 is CASSFFATGDTGELFF. As DNA, the CDR3 is TGTGCCAGCAGCTTTTTCGCCACAGGGGACACCGGGGAGCTGTTTTTT.